Below are 5 T cell receptor beta chains sequenced from a single sample in a study of T cell responses to AZD1222 COVID-19 vaccine. TCRdb's table, derived via immunoSEQ multiplex PCR, lists solely in-frame clones and lacks some. Here the sample spans 95,000 to 100,000 clones, roughly nine tenths being singletons. The sample here was peripheral blood, taken on day 0 of AZD1222 vaccination. These receptors originate from an adult in good health.

The V gene is TRBV2, the J gene TRBJ2-7; 13 bases align to TRBD2. With 6 bases clipped from V and 3 bases from J, the junction kept 2 bases outside the gene matches. The CDR3 totals 14 residues. CDR1 and CDR2 (germline): SNHLY, FYNNEI. The CDR3 DNA is TGTGCCAGCAGGCGGACTAGCGGGAGCTACGAGCAGTACTTC. Amino acid sequence: CASRRTSGSYEQYF. The whole variable domain, filled in from reference TRBV2 and TRBJ2-7, reads EPEVTQTPSHQVTQMGQEVILRCVPISNHLYFYWYRQILGQKVEFLVSFYNNEISEKSEIFDDQFSVERPDGSNFTLKIRSTKLEDSAMYFCASRRTSGSYEQYFGPGTRLTVT.

This rearrangement joins TRBV7-6 to TRBJ2-3; 8 bases line up with TRBD2. V gave up 2 bases and J gave up 0 bases; unmatched junction bases: 4. Germline lookup yields CDR1 SGHVS and CDR2 FNYEAQ. The CDR3 consists of 16 residues. The CDR3 bases are TGTGCCAGCAGCTTAATGGCGGGGGGTAGCACAGATACGCAGTATTTT. Translating it yields CASSLMAGGSTDTQYF.

The J gene is TRBJ1-3, the V gene TRBV27, with D uncertain. The CDR3 sequence is 13 residues long. V lost 2 bases and J lost 2, with 4 bases in between. Germline-derived CDR1 and CDR2 are MNHEY and SMNVEV (reference sequence). The CDR3 DNA reads as TGTGCCAGCAGTTTACGCCCTGGAAACACCATATATTTT. This codes for CASSLRPGNTIYF.

The chain recombines TRBV11-2 with TRBJ2-7, with unresolved D. CDR3 length equals 14 residues. V lost 0 bases to trimming and J lost 1 base, with 7 bases between them. Germline-derived CDR1 and CDR2 are SGHAT and FQNNGV. The CDR3 region is CASSLDRNSYEQYF. Here the CDR3 DNA reads TGTGCCAGCAGCTTAGATCGGAATTCCTACGAGCAGTACTTC.

V gene TRBV19 combines with J gene TRBJ2-3; TRBD2 matches at 13 bases. The CDR3 runs to 18 residues. In germline, CDR1 is LNHDA, CDR2 SQIVND (reference sequence). Trimming took 4 bases from V and 1 from J; bases not matched to a gene: 8. CDR3: CASSRLAGGGLGTDTQYF. The CDR3 DNA is TGTGCCAGTAGTAGACTAGCGGGAGGTGGATTGGGCACAGATACGCAGTATTTT.